This T cell receptor (beta chain) came from a study of tumor and adjacent non-tumor tissue in lung cancer. Study context: Patients were aged roughly 31 to 76, ten or so men and 4 to 6 women, stage I to III. On average, productive TCRbeta reads reached some 4.4 million per sample. Findings and limits, study-wide: TCR diversity was significantly greater in tumor than normal lung tissue. Shorter survival was associated with higher TCR diversity in tumors.

Three rounds of nested PCR, following a modified ARM-PCR protocol, produced the TCRbeta library. TCRdb called the multiplex PCR reads again in MiXCR, with one record for every CDR3 protein. The sample lists tens of thousands of distinct CDR3 sequences, approximately 70% occurring once. A word on this clonotype: The antigen is unknown. The germline gene is not matched at one end of the junction; a read error may be the cause.

This CDR3 spans 15 amino acids. No cell sorting was done before RNA was extracted from the tissue. J is TRBJ1-2 and V is TRBV12-3 or TRBV12-4, with a tentative D call TRBD1 (5 bases). The TCR was taken from a man in his 60s with non-small cell lung cancer. The sequenced sample was lung tumor tissue. The CDR3 region is CTSSRKTQGLDGYTF. The DNA of the CDR3 is TGTACCAGCAGTCGGAAGACTCAGGGTTTAGATGGCTACACCTTC.